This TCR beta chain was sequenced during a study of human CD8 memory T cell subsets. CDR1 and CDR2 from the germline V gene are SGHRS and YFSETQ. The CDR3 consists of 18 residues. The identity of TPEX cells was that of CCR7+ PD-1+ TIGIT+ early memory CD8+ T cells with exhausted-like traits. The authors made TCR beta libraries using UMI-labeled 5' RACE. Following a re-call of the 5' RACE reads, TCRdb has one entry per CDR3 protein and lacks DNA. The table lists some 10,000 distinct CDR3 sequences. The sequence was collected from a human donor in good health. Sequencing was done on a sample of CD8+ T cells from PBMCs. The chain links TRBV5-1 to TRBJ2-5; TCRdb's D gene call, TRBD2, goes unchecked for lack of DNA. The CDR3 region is CASSPGLAGDPYQETQYF.